This T cell receptor beta chain was recorded in a study of cytomegalovirus exposure and HLA in healthy donors. Across the study: One earlier analysis, a look at 150 million to 200 million T cells, found roughly 110 million unique TCR beta sequences. Study observations and caveats: Immune exposure information available was restricted to CMV serostatus.

CDR3 length: 12 amino acids. Germline CDR1 reads ENHRY; CDR2 reads SYGVKD. Trimming shortened V by 8 bases and J by 8 bases, and 15 bases separated the two germline ends. The PCR contained 60 Vbeta and 13 Jbeta primers. Profiling relied on immunoSEQ multiplex PCR, and the TCRdb table lists in-frame clones only, not all of them. The sample holds more than 150,000 clones, around 73% seen once. Details on this clone: The antigen is unknown.

V is TRBV10-3 and J is TRBJ1-2, with D maybe TRBD1 (6 bases). The material sequenced was PBMCs. The TCR comes from a male donor in good health and CMV-seronegative. The CDR3 spells CAIPGDGPGYTF. The CDR3 coding sequence is TGTGCCATCCCAGGGGACGGCCCAGGCTACACCTTC.